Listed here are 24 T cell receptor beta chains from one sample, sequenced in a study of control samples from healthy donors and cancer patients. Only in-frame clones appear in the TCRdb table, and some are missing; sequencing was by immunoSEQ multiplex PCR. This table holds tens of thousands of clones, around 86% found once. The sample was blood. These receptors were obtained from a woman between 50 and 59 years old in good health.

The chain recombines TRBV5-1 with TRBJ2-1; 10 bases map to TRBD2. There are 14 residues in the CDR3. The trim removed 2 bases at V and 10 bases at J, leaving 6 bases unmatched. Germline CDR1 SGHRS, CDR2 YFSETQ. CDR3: CASSFTSGTFEQFF. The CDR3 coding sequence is TGCGCCAGCAGCTTCACTAGCGGGACGTTCGAGCAGTTCTTC. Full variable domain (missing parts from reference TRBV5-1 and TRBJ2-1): KAGVTQTPRYLIKTRGQQVTLSCSPISGHRSVSWYQQTPGQGLQFLFEYFSETQRNKGNFPGRFSGRQFSNSRSEMNVSTLELGDSALYLCASSFTSGTFEQFFGPGTRLTVL.

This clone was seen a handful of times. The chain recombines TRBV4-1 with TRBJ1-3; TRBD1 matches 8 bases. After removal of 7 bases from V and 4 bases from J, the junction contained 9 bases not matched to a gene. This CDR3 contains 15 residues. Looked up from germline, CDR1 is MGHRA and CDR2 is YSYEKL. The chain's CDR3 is CASKSYDRGGNTIYF. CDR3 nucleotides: TGCGCCAGCAAAAGCTACGACAGGGGAGGAAACACCATATATTTT.

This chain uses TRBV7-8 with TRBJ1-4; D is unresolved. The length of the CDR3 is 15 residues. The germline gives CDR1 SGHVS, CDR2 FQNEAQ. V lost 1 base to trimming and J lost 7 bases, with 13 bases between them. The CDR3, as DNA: TGTGCCAGCAGCTTAGTCTGGGGTGGAAGTGAAAAACTGTTTTTT. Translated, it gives CASSLVWGGSEKLFF.

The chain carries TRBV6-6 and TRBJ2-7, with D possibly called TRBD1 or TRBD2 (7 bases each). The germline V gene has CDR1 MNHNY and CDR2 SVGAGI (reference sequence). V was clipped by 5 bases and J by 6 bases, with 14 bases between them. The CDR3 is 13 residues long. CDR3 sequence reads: CASSGAGGGEQYF. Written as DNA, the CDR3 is TGTGCCAGCAGTGGGGCAGGGGGGGGCGAGCAGTACTTC.

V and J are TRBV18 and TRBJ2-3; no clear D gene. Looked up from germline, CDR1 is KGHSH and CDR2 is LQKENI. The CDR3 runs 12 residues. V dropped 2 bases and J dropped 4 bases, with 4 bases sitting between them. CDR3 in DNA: TGTGCCAGCTCACCATTGTCAGATACGCAGTATTTT. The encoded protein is CASSPLSDTQYF.

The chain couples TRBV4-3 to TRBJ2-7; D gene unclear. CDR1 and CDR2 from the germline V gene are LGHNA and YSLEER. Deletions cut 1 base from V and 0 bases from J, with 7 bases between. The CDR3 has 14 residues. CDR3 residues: CASSQGRSSYEQYF. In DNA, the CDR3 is TGCGCCAGCAGCCAAGGACGGAGCTCCTACGAGCAGTACTTC.

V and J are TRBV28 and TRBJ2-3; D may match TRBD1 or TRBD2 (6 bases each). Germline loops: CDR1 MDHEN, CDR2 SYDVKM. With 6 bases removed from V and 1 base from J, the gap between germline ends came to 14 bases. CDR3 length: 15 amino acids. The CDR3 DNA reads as TGTGCCAGCAGCTACAATAGGGGGGGCACAGATACGCAGTATTTT. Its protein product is CASSYNRGGTDTQYF.

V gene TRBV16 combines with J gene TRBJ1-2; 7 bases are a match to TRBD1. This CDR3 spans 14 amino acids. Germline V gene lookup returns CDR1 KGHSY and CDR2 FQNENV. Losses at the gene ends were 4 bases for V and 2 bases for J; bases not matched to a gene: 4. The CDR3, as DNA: TGTGCCAGCAGCCGGACAGGTCTAAACTATGGCTACACCTTC. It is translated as CASSRTGLNYGYTF. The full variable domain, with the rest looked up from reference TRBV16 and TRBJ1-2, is GEEVAQTPKHLVRGEGQKAKLYCAPIKGHSYVFWYQQVLKNEFKFLISFQNENVFDETGMPKERFSAKCLPNSPCSLEIQATKLEDSAVYFCASSRTGLNYGYTFGSGTRLTVV.

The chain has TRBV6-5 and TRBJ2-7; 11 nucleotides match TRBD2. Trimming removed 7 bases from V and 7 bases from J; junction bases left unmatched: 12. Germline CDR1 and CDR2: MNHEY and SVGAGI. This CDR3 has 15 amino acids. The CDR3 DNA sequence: TGTGCCAGCATTGGGCTAGCGGGGGGCCTTGGGGAGCAGTACTTC. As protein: CASIGLAGGLGEQYF.

The CDR3 DNA is TGTGCCAGCAGTTTACTACACCTAGGGGCCTCGACAATGAACACTGAAGCTTTCTTT. Amino acids: CASSLLHLGASTMNTEAFF. The chain is built from TRBV6-2 or TRBV6-3 and TRBJ1-1; weak D call: TRBD1 (5 bases). V shed 4 bases and J shed 0 bases, with 24 bases lying between them. This CDR3 spans 19 amino acids. Germline V gives CDR1 MNHEY, CDR2 SVGEGT.

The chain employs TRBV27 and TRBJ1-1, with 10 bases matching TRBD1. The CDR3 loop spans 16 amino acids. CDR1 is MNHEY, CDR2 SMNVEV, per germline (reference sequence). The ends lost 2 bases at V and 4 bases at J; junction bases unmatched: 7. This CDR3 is CASSLGTGELGTEAFF. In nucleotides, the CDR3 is TGTGCCAGCAGTTTAGGGACAGGGGAGCTAGGCACTGAAGCTTTCTTT.

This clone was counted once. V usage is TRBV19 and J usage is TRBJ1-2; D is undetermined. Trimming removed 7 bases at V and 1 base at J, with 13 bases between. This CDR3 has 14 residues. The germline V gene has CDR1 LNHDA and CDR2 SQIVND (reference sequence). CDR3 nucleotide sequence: TGTGCCAGTACCGTTAACGTGGGTAACTATGGCTACACCTTC. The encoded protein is CASTVNVGNYGYTF. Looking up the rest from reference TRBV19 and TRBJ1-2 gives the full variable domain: DGGITQSPKYLFRKEGQNVTLSCEQNLNHDAMYWYRQDPGQGLRLIYYSQIVNDFQKGDIAEGYSVSREKKESFPLTVTSAQKNPTAFYLCASTVNVGNYGYTFGSGTRLTVV.

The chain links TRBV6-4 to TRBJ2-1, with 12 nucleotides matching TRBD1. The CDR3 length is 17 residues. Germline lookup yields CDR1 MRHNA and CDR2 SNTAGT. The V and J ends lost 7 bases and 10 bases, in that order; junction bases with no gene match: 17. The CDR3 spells CASNHPGGDRGRGEQFF. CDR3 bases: TGTGCCAGCAACCACCCTGGGGGGGACAGGGGGCGAGGGGAGCAGTTCTTC.

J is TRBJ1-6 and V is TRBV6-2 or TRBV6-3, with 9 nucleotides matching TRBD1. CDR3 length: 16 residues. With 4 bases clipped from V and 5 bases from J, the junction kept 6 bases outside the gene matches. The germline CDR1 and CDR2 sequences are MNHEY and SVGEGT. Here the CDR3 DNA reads TGTGCCAGCAGTTGGCCCGGACAGGGGAATAATTCACCCCTCCACTTT. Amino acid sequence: CASSWPGQGNNSPLHF.

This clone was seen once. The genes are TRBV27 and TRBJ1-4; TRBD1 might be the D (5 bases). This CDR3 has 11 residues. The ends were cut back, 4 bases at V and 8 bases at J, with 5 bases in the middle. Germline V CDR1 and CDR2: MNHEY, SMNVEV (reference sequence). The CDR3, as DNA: TGTGCCAGCAGTTCAGGGGAAAAACTGTTTTTT. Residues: CASSSGEKLFF.

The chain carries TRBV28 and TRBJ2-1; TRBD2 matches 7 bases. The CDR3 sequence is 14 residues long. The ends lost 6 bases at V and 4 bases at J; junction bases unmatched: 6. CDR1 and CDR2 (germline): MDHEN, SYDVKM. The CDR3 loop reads CASRPAGQYNEQFF. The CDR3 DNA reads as TGTGCCAGCAGGCCAGCGGGGCAATACAATGAGCAGTTCTTC.

The CDR3 loop reads CASSSNPPRGELFF. The DNA of the CDR3 is TGTGCCAGCAGCTCGAACCCCCCCCGTGGGGAGCTGTTTTTT. The chain is built from TRBV5-4 and TRBJ2-2; D is undetermined. The CDR3 length is 14 residues. Trimming took 3 bases from V and 8 from J, leaving 14 bases between them. The germline CDR1 and CDR2 sequences are SGHNT and YYREEE (reference sequence).

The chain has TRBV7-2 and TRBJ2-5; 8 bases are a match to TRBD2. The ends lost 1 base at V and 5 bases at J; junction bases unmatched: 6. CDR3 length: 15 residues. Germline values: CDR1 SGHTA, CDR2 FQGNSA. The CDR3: CASSLGRGGPETQYF. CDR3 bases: TGTGCCAGCAGCTTAGGACGGGGGGGCCCCGAGACCCAGTACTTC. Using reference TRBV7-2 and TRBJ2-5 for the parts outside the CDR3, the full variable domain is GAGVSQSPSNKVTEKGKDVELRCDPISGHTALYWYRQSLGQGLEFLIYFQGNSAPDKSGLPSDRFSAERTGGSVSTLTIQRTQQEDSAVYLCASSLGRGGPETQYFGPGTRLLVL.

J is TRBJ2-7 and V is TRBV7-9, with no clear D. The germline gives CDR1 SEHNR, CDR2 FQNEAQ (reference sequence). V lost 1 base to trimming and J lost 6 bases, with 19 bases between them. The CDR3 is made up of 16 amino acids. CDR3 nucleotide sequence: TGTGCCAGCAGCTTAGGGCCGGGCCCCAGATTAAGCGAGCAGTACTTC. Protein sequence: CASSLGPGPRLSEQYF.

DNA for the CDR3: TGTGCCAGCAGCTTTGAAACTAGCGGGAGGGAGACCCAGTACTTC. Translating gives CASSFETSGRETQYF. The chain joins TRBV11-3 to TRBJ2-5; 12 bases map to TRBD2. The CDR3 totals 15 residues. Germline V gene lookup returns CDR1 SGHNT and CDR2 YENEEA. With V trimmed by 3 bases and J by 5 bases, 4 bases remained unmatched.

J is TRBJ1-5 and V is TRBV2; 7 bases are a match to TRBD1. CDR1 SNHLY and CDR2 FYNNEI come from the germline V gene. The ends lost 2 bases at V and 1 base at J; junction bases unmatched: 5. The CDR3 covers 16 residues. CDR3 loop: CASSETTGESNQPQHF. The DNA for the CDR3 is TGTGCCAGCAGTGAAACAACAGGGGAAAGCAATCAGCCCCAGCATTTT. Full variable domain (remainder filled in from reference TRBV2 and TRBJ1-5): EPEVTQTPSHQVTQMGQEVILRCVPISNHLYFYWYRQILGQKVEFLVSFYNNEISEKSEIFDDQFSVERPDGSNFTLKIRSTKLEDSAMYFCASSETTGESNQPQHFGDGTRLSIL.

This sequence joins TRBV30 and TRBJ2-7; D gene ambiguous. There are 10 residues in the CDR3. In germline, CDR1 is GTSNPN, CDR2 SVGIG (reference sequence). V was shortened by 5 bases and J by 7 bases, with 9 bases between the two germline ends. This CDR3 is CAWAQSEQYF. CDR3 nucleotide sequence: TGTGCCTGGGCGCAGTCGGAGCAGTACTTC. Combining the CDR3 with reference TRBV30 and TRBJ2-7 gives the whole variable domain SQTIHQWPATLVQPVGSPLSLECTVEGTSNPNLYWYRQAAGRGLQLLFYSVGIGQISSEVPQNLSASRPQDRQFILSSKKLLLSDSGFYLCAWAQSEQYFGPGTRLTVT.

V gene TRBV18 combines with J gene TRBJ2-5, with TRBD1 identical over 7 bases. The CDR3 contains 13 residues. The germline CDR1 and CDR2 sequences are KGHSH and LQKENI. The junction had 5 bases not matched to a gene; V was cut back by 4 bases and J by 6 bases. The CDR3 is CASSQTGLQTQYF. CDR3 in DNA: TGTGCCAGCTCACAGACAGGGCTGCAGACCCAGTACTTC.

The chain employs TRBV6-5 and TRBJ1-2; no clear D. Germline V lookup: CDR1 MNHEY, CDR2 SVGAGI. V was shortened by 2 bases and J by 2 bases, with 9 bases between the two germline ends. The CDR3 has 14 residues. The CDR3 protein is CASSYSLSNYGYTF. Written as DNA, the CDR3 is TGTGCCAGCAGTTACAGCCTGAGCAACTATGGCTACACCTTC.